The 27 T cell receptor beta chains given below trace back to one sample, sequenced in a study of blood T cell repertoires in COVID-19. The assay was immunoSEQ multiplex PCR, and TCRdb's table has in-frame clones only and misses some. The table shows fewer than 500,000 clones, with about nine tenths occurring only once. The sample comprised peripheral blood. These TCRs come from a woman in her thirties with active or convalescent COVID-19.

V and J are TRBV5-1 and TRBJ2-7; a weak D match, TRBD1 (6 bases). Germline V lookup: CDR1 SGHRS, CDR2 YFSETQ. The CDR3 has 14 residues. Trimming removed 2 bases from V and 2 bases from J, with 11 bases in between. CDR3 protein: CASSFRDTAYEQYF. CDR3 coding DNA: TGCGCCAGCAGCTTCCGGGACACAGCCTACGAGCAGTACTTC. The full variable domain, in which reference TRBV5-1 and TRBJ2-7 provide the parts outside the CDR3, is KAGVTQTPRYLIKTRGQQVTLSCSPISGHRSVSWYQQTPGQGLQFLFEYFSETQRNKGNFPGRFSGRQFSNSRSEMNVSTLELGDSALYLCASSFRDTAYEQYFGPGTRLTVT.

V gene TRBV10-3 combines with J gene TRBJ1-5, with TRBD1 identical over 7 bases. V lost 3 bases to trimming and J lost 3 bases; unmatched junction nucleotides: 5. Germline V gives CDR1 ENHRY, CDR2 SYGVKD. The CDR3 is 15 amino acids. For the CDR3, the DNA is TGTGCCATCAGTGACGGGACAGAACACAATCAGCCCCAGCATTTT. Its translation: CAISDGTEHNQPQHF.

This chain links TRBV3-1 (or the pseudogene TRBV3-2) with TRBJ2-3; D may be TRBD2 (6 bases). CDR3 length: 14 amino acids. Between the trimmed V and J ends, which lost 0 bases and 6 bases, there was a span of 10 bases. Germline V gene sequence: CDR1 LGHDT, CDR2 YNNKEL (reference sequence). The CDR3: CASSQEWSGDTQYF. CDR3 bases: TGTGCCAGCAGCCAAGAATGGAGCGGGGATACGCAGTATTTT.

The rearrangement links TRBV6-5 to TRBJ1-2, with D possibly being TRBD1 (6 bases). CDR3 size: 14 residues. CDR1 MNHEY and CDR2 SVGAGI come from the germline V gene. V was cut by 8 bases and J by 5 bases, with 18 bases left in between. The CDR3 here is CASGEGEPLYGYTF. The CDR3 nucleotides read TGTGCCAGCGGGGAGGGGGAGCCACTTTATGGCTACACCTTC.

The chain joins TRBV12-5 to TRBJ2-5, with TRBD2 matching over 7 bases. Germline loops: CDR1 LGHNT, CDR2 FRNRAP. V shed 7 bases, J shed 0 bases, and the junction held 5 bases outside the gene matches. This CDR3 spans 14 amino acids. CDR3 loop: CASDVSGYQETQYF. DNA for the CDR3: TGTGCTAGTGACGTTAGCGGGTACCAAGAGACCCAGTACTTC.

The chain has TRBV4-1 and TRBJ1-2, with TRBD1 identical over 9 bases. The CDR3 is 16 amino acids. The trim removed 0 bases at V and 5 bases at J, leaving 7 bases unmatched. In germline, CDR1 is MGHRA, CDR2 YSYEKL. In DNA, the CDR3 is TGCGCCAGCAGCCAAGAACCGGGACAGGGCGTTTATGGCTACACCTTC. The encoded protein is CASSQEPGQGVYGYTF.

This chain links TRBV7-6 with TRBJ1-4; TRBD1 might be the D (5 bases). The V end was cut by 2 bases, the J end by 0 bases, with 16 bases between. Germline loops: CDR1 SGHVS, CDR2 FNYEAQ. The CDR3 spans 18 residues. Here the CDR3 reads CASSLRSLGGATNEKLFF. Here the CDR3 DNA reads TGTGCCAGCAGCTTAAGGTCCTTGGGGGGAGCAACTAATGAAAAACTGTTTTTT.

This sequence joins TRBV11-2 and TRBJ1-4; D ambiguous. The CDR3 has 18 residues. Trimming removed 0 bases at V and 4 bases at J, with 18 bases between. Germline values: CDR1 SGHAT, CDR2 FQNNGV. The CDR3 sequence: CASSLEFQVLPGNEKLFF. As DNA, the CDR3 is TGTGCCAGCAGCTTAGAATTCCAGGTCCTTCCCGGTAATGAAAAACTGTTTTTT.

Here the CDR3 DNA reads TGTGCCAGCAACCGACAGGGGTTGAACACTGAAGCTTTCTTT. Translated, it gives CASNRQGLNTEAFF. This chain joins TRBV6-5 and TRBJ1-1; TRBD1 agrees at 8 bases. The CDR3 totals 14 residues. CDR1 is MNHEY, CDR2 SVGAGI, per germline. Trimming cost V 7 bases and J 0 bases; bases outside gene matches: 4.

The chain is built from TRBV7-9 and TRBJ2-2; D is possibly TRBD1 (5 bases). The V end lost 1 base, the J end lost 3 bases, and 12 bases lay between the germline ends. The germline V gene has CDR1 SEHNR and CDR2 FQNEAQ (reference sequence). This CDR3 is built from 16 residues. CDR3 residues: CASSLGRQTYTGELFF. CDR3 nucleotides: TGTGCCAGCAGCTTAGGTCGACAGACATACACCGGGGAGCTGTTTTTT.

The rearrangement uses TRBV7-9 and TRBJ1-2; a weak D match, TRBD1 (6 bases). Between the trimmed V and J ends, which lost 1 base and 1 base, there was a span of 10 bases. The CDR3 is 15 residues long. CDR1 and CDR2 (germline): SEHNR, FQNEAQ (reference sequence). The CDR3 reads CASSLVGQDNYGYTF. The DNA of the CDR3 is TGTGCCAGCAGCTTAGTGGGACAAGATAACTATGGCTACACCTTC.

The V call is TRBV2, the J call TRBJ2-7; 10 bases map to TRBD2. V trimming: 3 bases; J trimming: 2 bases; junction bases outside the gene matches: 7. The CDR3 runs to 16 residues. From germline, CDR1 is SNHLY and CDR2 FYNNEI. The CDR3 reads CASSDQASGGTYEQYF. DNA of the CDR3: TGTGCCAGCAGTGATCAGGCTAGCGGGGGTACCTACGAGCAGTACTTC.

The chain links TRBV10-3 to TRBJ1-5; possible D gene TRBD1, 5 bases. The CDR3 consists of 15 residues. Germline lookup yields CDR1 ENHRY and CDR2 SYGVKD. V was cut by 2 bases and J by 7 bases, with 15 bases left in between. The CDR3 sequence is CAISEEGRGGQPQHF. CDR3 bases: TGTGCCATCAGTGAGGAGGGTCGGGGGGGGCAGCCCCAGCATTTT.

The rearrangement links TRBV18 to TRBJ2-2, with 7 nucleotides matching TRBD2. CDR1 and CDR2 from the germline V gene are KGHSH and LQKENI. The V gene end was trimmed by 5 bases and the J gene end by 0 bases; junction bases not matched to a gene: 6. CDR3 size: 16 residues. In nucleotides, the CDR3 is TGTGCCAGCTCAAGGGTGGCGGGAGCGAACACCGGGGAGCTGTTTTTT. Encoded protein: CASSRVAGANTGELFF.

This clone was recorded only once. The chain carries TRBV7-4 and TRBJ2-6; 7 nucleotides line up with TRBD1. The junction had 10 bases not matched to a gene; V was cut back by 5 bases and J by 3 bases. The CDR3 is 17 residues long. Germline V CDR1 and CDR2: SGHVT, SQSDAQ. The chain's CDR3 is CASSMRQGGCGANVLTF. The DNA of the CDR3 is TGTGCCAGCAGCATGCGACAGGGTGGTTGTGGGGCCAACGTCCTGACTTTC.

The chain carries TRBV5-4 and TRBJ2-1, with TRBD1 identical over 9 bases. The V gene end was trimmed by 4 bases and the J gene end by 7 bases; junction bases not matched to a gene: 12. The CDR3 sequence is 16 residues long. Germline V gene sequence: CDR1 SGHNT, CDR2 YYREEE (reference sequence). Here the CDR3 reads CASSPSGDRATNEQFF. The CDR3 region has the DNA TGTGCCAGCAGCCCCTCAGGGGACAGGGCCACAAATGAGCAGTTCTTC.

This clone occurred once. The chain is built from TRBV30 and TRBJ1-5, with D possibly matching TRBD1 (5 bases). CDR3 size: 13 residues. Trimming took 3 bases from V and 8 from J, leaving 14 bases between them. Germline V lookup: CDR1 GTSNPN, CDR2 SVGIG (reference sequence). The CDR3 loop is CAWSATVFKPQHF. DNA for the CDR3: TGTGCCTGGAGCGCGACAGTTTTCAAGCCCCAGCATTTT.

The chain combines TRBV2 with TRBJ1-3, with D unclear. Trimming removed 5 bases at V and 4 bases at J, with 9 bases between. This CDR3 contains 13 residues. Germline assignment: CDR1 SNHLY and CDR2 FYNNEI. This chain's CDR3 is CASSLLMGNTIYF. The CDR3 DNA reads TGTGCCAGCAGTTTACTAATGGGAAACACCATATATTTT.

This clone was counted once. The CDR3 DNA reads as TGTGCCAGCAGCCAATATTGGGCAGGCACGGACGAGCAGTACTTC. Residues: CASSQYWAGTDEQYF. The chain has TRBV16 and TRBJ2-7; D remains ambiguous. Germline loops: CDR1 KGHSY, CDR2 FQNENV. The CDR3 is made up of 15 amino acids. The V gene lost 1 base and the J gene lost 5 bases, with 15 bases spanning the gap.

The rearrangement joins TRBV4-1 to TRBJ1-2; D is possibly TRBD1 (6 bases). Germline assignment: CDR1 MGHRA and CDR2 YSYEKL. There are 16 residues in the CDR3. Between the trimmed V and J ends, which lost 0 bases and 4 bases, there was a span of 15 bases. CDR3 DNA sequence: TGCGCCAGCAGCCAAGAACAGGGAAGTCTTCGCTATGGCTACACCTTC. Residues: CASSQEQGSLRYGYTF.

The chain joins TRBV11-3 to TRBJ2-1, with D possibly being TRBD2 (5 bases). Trimming cost V 0 bases and J 9 bases, with 12 bases left between them. The germline CDR1 and CDR2 sequences are SGHNT and YENEEA. The CDR3 runs 14 residues. Here the CDR3 DNA reads TGTGCCAGCAGCTTAGATCGGTTAGCGACTGAGCAGTTCTTC. It encodes CASSLDRLATEQFF. Using reference TRBV11-3 and TRBJ2-1 for the parts outside the CDR3, the full variable domain is EAGVVQSPRYKIIEKKQPVAFWCNPISGHNTLYWYLQNLGQGPELLIRYENEEAVDDSQLPKDRFSAERLKGVDSTLKIQPAELGDSAVYLCASSLDRLATEQFFGPGTRLTVL.

The chain carries TRBV5-4 and TRBJ1-1; a possible D gene is TRBD1 (6 bases). V lost 5 bases and J 1 base, leaving 18 bases between the germline ends. The CDR3 runs to 16 residues. Germline values: CDR1 SGHNT, CDR2 YYREEE (reference sequence). The CDR3 protein is CASSYSPGQTNTEAFF. CDR3 bases: TGTGCCAGCAGTTATTCCCCCGGACAGACGAACACTGAAGCTTTCTTT.

The chain joins TRBV7-8 to TRBJ2-2; the D gene is possibly TRBD2 (6 bases). Germline loops: CDR1 SGHVS, CDR2 FQNEAQ. Between the trimmed V and J ends, which lost 2 bases and 5 bases, there was a span of 21 bases. CDR3 size: 18 residues. CDR3 bases: TGTGCCAGCAGCTTAAGTTTCGGAGGGATACTTTTGACCGGGGAGCTGTTTTTT. It codes for CASSLSFGGILLTGELFF.

The chain couples TRBV12-3 or TRBV12-4 to TRBJ1-2; weak D call: TRBD1 (5 bases). This CDR3 region has 13 residues. V dropped 5 bases and J dropped 5 bases, with 12 bases sitting between them. The CDR3 is CASSLRAGYGYTF. The CDR3, as DNA: TGTGCCAGCAGTCTACGGGCAGGGTATGGCTACACCTTC.

J is TRBJ2-1 and V is TRBV10-1; perhaps TRBD2 as D (6 bases). With 4 bases removed from V and 8 bases from J, the gap between germline ends came to 15 bases. The length of the CDR3 is 14 residues. Germline V gene data show CDR1 as WNHNN and CDR2 as SYGVQD (reference sequence). The DNA of the CDR3 is TGCGCCAGCAGTGGGAGAGCTAGCGTGGATGAGCAGTTCTTC. Translating it yields CASSGRASVDEQFF.

V usage is TRBV6-5 and J usage is TRBJ2-3; perhaps TRBD2 as D (7 bases). Germline V CDR1 and CDR2: MNHEY, SVGAGI. CDR3 length equals 15 residues. V was trimmed by 6 bases and J by 0 bases, leaving 13 bases between them. The CDR3 DNA follows: TGTGCCAGCAGACCGGCGGGGGCTAGCACAGATACGCAGTATTTT. It encodes CASRPAGASTDTQYF.

The J gene is TRBJ2-3, the V gene TRBV4-1, with 11 bases aligning to TRBD2. This CDR3 has 16 amino acids. Germline CDR1 reads MGHRA; CDR2 reads YSYEKL. Trimming took 1 base from V and 4 from J; bases not matched to a gene: 4. The DNA for the CDR3 is TGCGCCAGCAGCCAAGTTAGCGGGGGGGCAGCAGATACGCAGTATTTT. This encodes CASSQVSGGAADTQYF.